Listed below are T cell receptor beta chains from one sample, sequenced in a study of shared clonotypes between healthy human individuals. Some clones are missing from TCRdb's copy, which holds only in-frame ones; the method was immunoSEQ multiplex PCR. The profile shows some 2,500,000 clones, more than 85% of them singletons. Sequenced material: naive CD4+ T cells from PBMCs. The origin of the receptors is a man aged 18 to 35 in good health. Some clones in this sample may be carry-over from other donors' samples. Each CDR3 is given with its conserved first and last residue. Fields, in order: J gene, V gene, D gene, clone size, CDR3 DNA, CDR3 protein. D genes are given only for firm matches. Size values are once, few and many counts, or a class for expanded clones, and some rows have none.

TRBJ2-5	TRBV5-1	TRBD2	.	TGCGCCAGCAGCCTGGGACTAGCGGGATGGGCCGAGACCCAGTACTTC	CASSLGLAGWAETQYF
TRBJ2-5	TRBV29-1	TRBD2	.	TGCAGCGTTGTTTTTCTCCCTAGCGGGAGGTACCAAGAGACCCAGTACTTC	CSVVFLPSGRYQETQYF
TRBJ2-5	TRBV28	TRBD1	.	TGTGCCAGCAGGGGGACAGGGGGGGGTGAGACCCAGTACTTC	CASRGTGGGETQYF
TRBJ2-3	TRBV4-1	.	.	TGCGCCAGCAGCCAAGATCCATCGGGGGTTGGCCTTAGCACAGATACGCAGTATTTT	CASSQDPSGVGLSTDTQYF
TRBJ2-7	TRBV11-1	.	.	TGTGCCAGCAGCTCCCTTTTTAGCGTCGAGCAGTACTTC	CASSSLFSVEQYF
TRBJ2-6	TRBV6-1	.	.	TGTGCCAGCAGGGAAAGACCTACTACGGATTCTGGGGCCAACGTCCTGACTTTC	CASRERPTTDSGANVLTF
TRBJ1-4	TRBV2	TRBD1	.	TGTGCCAGCAGAGCCGGGACAGGGAATGAAAAACTGTTTTTT	CASRAGTGNEKLFF
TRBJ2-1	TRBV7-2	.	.	TGTGCCAGCAGCTTAGCCGGGCAGGGGACTGACAATGAGCAGTTCTTC	CASSLAGQGTDNEQFF
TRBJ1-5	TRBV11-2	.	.	TGTGCCAGCAGCCCGTTCACCGGGGTACAGCCCCAGCATTTT	CASSPFTGVQPQHF
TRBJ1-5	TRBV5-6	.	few	TGTGCCAGCAGCCGAGGGGTCAGCTCGTCCCAGCATTTT	CASSRGVSSSQHF
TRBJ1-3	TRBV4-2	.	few	TGTGCCAGCAGCCCTGAGGGCTCTGGAAACACCATATATTTT	CASSPEGSGNTIYF
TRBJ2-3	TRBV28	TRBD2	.	TGTGCCAGCAGTTTACAACTAGCGGGAGTGAGAGATACGCAGTATTTT	CASSLQLAGVRDTQYF
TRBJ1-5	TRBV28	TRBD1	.	TGTGCCAGCAGTTCTACGACAGGGTGGGAGCCCCAGCATTTT	CASSSTTGWEPQHF
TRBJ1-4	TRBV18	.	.	TGTGCCAGCTCACCCGCCGCAACTAATGAAAAACTGTTTTTT	CASSPAATNEKLFF
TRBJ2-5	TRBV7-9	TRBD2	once	TGTGCCAGCAGCTTGGGACTAGCGGGATTCGCGGAAGAGACCCAGTACTTC	CASSLGLAGFAEETQYF
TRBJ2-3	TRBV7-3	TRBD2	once	TGTGCCAGCAGCCTGGGACTAGCGGGAGAGTTAGATACGCAGTATTTT	CASSLGLAGELDTQYF
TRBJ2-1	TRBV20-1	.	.	TGCAGTGCTAGAAGGGATAATGAGCAGTTCTTC	CSARRDNEQFF
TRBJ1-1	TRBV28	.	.	TGTGCCGGCAACAGGTGGGCTGAAGCTTTCTTT	CAGNRWAEAFF
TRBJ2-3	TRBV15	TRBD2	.	TGTGCCACCAGCAGGGGAATTACTAGCGGCAGCACAGATACGCAGTATTTT	CATSRGITSGSTDTQYF
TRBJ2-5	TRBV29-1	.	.	TGCAGCGCTTCGGGGCAAGAGACCCAGTACTTC	CSASGQETQYF
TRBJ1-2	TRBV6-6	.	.	TGTGCCAGTACCCTAACAGGGTTCAACTATGGCTACACCTTC	CASTLTGFNYGYTF
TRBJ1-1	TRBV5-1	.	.	TGCGCCAGCAGCTTGGAGGTTTTCAATACTGAAGCTTTCTTT	CASSLEVFNTEAFF
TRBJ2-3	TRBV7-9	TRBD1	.	TGTGCCAGCATGAGGGACAGGGGTTTCGATACGCAGTATTTT	CASMRDRGFDTQYF
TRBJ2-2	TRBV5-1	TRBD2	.	TGCGCCAGCAGGGGACTAGCGGGAGACGGGGAGCTGTTTTTT	CASRGLAGDGELFF
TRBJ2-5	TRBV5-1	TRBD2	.	TGCGCCAGCAGCCCGGGACTAGCGGATCTCCAAGAGACCCAGTACTTC	CASSPGLADLQETQYF
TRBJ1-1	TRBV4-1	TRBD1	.	TGCGCCAGCAGCCAAGGGAGGGGACAGCTGGACACTGAAGCTTTCTTT	CASSQGRGQLDTEAFF
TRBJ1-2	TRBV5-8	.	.	TGTGCCAGCAGCTTGGAGGGGCCTTGGGATGGCTACACCTTC	CASSLEGPWDGYTF
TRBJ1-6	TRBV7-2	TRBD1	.	TGTGCCAGCAGCCCACGGACAGGGAATTCACCCCTCCACTTT	CASSPRTGNSPLHF
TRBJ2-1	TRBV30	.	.	TGTGCCTGGAGTGTACACCTGTACAATGAGCAGTTCTTC	CAWSVHLYNEQFF
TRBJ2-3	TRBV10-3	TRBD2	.	TGTGCCATCATGAGACTAGCAACAGATACGCAGTATTTT	CAIMRLATDTQYF
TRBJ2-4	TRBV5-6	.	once	TGTGCCAGCAGCGGGGCGGGACCCACGCTAGCCAAAAACATTCAGTACTTC	CASSGAGPTLAKNIQYF
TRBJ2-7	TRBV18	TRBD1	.	TGTGCCAGCTCACCAAGGACAGGGGAGTACGAGCAGTACTTC	CASSPRTGEYEQYF
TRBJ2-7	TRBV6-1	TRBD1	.	TGTGCCAGCGCAACACAGGGGGTGTCCTACGAGCAGTACTTC	CASATQGVSYEQYF
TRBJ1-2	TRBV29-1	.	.	TGCAGCGTTGGGTACGGGGGGGATGGCTACACCTTC	CSVGYGGDGYTF
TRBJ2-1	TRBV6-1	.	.	TGTGCCAGCAGTGTCTCCGGGGTGAGCTCCTACAATGAGCAGTTCTTC	CASSVSGVSSYNEQFF
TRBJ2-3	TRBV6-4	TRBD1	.	TGTGCCAGCAGTCGAACGGGACAGGGAGTGTCAGATACGCAGTATTTT	CASSRTGQGVSDTQYF
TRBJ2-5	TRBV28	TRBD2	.	TGTGCCAGCAGTCCGGGGGGCCAAGAGACCCAGTACTTC	CASSPGGQETQYF
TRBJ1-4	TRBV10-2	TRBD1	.	TGCGCCAGCAGCGACAGGGGGCTTTCTGGCGGGGAAAAACTGTTTTTT	CASSDRGLSGGEKLFF
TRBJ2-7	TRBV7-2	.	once	TGTGCCAGCAGCCCTCGAGTGGGGGGCGGCTACGAGCAGTACTTC	CASSPRVGGGYEQYF
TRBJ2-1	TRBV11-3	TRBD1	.	TGTGCCAGCAGCTTAGGGTCGGACAGGGGAGTAACGTTGGATGAGCAGTTCTTC	CASSLGSDRGVTLDEQFF
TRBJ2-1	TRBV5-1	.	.	TGCGCCAGCAGCTCCGAGGGGCCGACGACCAATGAGCAGTTCTTC	CASSSEGPTTNEQFF
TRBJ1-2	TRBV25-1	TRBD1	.	TGTGCCAGCAGTGAATCAGTGGCAGGGGGCAACTATGGCTACACCTTC	CASSESVAGGNYGYTF
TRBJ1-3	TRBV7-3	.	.	TGTGCCAGCAGCCTCTATCCTGGAAACACCATATATTTT	CASSLYPGNTIYF
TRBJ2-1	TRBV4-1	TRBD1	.	TGCGCCAGCAGCCAAGAACAGGGGGCCTGGGATGAGCAGTTCTTC	CASSQEQGAWDEQFF
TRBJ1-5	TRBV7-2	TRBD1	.	TGTGCCAGCAGCCTGAAAAGGGACAGAGTCAATCAGCCCCAGCATTTT	CASSLKRDRVNQPQHF
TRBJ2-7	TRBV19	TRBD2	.	TGTGCCAGTAGTACTTGGACTAGCGCAATACCCCCCAGGTCCTACGAGCAGTACTTC	CASSTWTSAIPPRSYEQYF
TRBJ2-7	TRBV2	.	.	TGTGCCAGCAGTGAAGCGGTCTTCCCGGGACACGAGCAGTACTTC	CASSEAVFPGHEQYF
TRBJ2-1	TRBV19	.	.	TGTGCCAGTAGGACCCTCCGAGCGGACTCCTACAATGAGCAGTTCTTC	CASRTLRADSYNEQFF
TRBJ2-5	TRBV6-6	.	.	TGTGCCAGCAGTTACGACAGGGCGCGGGGGTGGACCCAGTACTTC	CASSYDRARGWTQYF
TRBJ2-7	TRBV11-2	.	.	TGTGCCAGCAGCCCCCCGGCGGGACGGGGAGCCTACGAGCAGTACTTC	CASSPPAGRGAYEQYF